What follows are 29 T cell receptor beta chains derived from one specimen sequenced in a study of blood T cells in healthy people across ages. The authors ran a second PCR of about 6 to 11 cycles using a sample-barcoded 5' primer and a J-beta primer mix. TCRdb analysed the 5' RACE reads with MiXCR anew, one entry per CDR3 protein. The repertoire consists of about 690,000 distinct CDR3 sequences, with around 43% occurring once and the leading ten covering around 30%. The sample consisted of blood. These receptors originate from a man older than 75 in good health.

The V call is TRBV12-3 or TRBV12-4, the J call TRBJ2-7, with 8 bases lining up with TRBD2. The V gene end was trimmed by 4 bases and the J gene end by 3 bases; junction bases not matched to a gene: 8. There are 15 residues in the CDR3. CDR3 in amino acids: CASSSTGTRLYEQYF. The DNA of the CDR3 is TGTGCCAGCAGTTCCACCGGGACTAGACTCTACGAGCAGTACTTC.

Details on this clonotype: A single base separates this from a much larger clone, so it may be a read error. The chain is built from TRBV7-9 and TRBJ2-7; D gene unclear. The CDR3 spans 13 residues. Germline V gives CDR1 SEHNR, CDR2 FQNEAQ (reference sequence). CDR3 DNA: TGTGCCAGCAGCGTAGCAGTTACCTACGAGCAGTACTTC. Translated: CASSVAVTYEQYF.

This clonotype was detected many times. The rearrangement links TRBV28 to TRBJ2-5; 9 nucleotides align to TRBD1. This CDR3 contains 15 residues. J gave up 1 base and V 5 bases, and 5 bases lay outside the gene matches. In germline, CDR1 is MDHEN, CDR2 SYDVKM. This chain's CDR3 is CASSNSGQGQETQYF. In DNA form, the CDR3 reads TGTGCCAGCAGTAACTCGGGACAGGGCCAAGAGACCCAGTACTTC.

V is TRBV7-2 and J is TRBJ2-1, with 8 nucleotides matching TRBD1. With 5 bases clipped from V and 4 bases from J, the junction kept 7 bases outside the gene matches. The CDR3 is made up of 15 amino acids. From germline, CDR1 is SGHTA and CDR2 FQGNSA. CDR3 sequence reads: CASSPTGAIYNEQFF. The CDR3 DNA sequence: TGTGCCAGCAGCCCGACAGGGGCGATATACAATGAGCAGTTCTTC.

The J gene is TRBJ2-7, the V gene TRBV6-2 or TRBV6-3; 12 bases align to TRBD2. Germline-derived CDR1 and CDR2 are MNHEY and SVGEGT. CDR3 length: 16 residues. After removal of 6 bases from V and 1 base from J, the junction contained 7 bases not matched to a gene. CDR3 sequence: CASSRRTSGISYEQYF. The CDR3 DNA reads TGTGCCAGCAGCCGTCGGACTAGCGGGATATCCTACGAGCAGTACTTC.

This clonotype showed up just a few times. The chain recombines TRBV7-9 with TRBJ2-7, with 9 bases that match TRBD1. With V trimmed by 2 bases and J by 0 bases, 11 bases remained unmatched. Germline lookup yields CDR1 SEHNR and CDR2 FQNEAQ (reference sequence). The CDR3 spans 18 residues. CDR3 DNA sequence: TGTGCCAGCAGCTTACCTCCCGGGACAGGGACCAGCTCCTACGAGCAGTACTTC. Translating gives CASSLPPGTGTSSYEQYF.

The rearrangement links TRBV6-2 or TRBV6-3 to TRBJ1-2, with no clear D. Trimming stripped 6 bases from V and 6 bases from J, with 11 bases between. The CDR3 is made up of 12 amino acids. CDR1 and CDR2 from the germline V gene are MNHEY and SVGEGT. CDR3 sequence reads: CASSSTVNGYTF. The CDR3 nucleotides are TGTGCCAGCAGCTCAACCGTCAATGGCTACACCTTC.

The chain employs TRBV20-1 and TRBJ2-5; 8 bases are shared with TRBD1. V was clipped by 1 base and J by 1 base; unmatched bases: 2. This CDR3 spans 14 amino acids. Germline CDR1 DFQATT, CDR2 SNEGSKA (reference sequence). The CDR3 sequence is CSARGGTGQETQYF. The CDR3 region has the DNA TGCAGTGCTAGAGGCGGGACAGGCCAAGAGACCCAGTACTTC.

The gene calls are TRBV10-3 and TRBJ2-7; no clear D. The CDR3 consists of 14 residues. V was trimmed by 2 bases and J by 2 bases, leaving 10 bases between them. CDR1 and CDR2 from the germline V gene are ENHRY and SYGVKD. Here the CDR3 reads CAISEPPGTYEQYF. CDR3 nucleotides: TGTGCCATCAGTGAGCCCCCCGGAACCTACGAGCAGTACTTC.

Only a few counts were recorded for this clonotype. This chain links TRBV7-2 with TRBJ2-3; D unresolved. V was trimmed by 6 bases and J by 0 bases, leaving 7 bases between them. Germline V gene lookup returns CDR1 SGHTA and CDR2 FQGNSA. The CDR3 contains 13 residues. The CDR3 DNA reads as TGTGCCAGCAGGCCCCCCAGCACAGATACGCAGTATTTT. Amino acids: CASRPPSTDTQYF.

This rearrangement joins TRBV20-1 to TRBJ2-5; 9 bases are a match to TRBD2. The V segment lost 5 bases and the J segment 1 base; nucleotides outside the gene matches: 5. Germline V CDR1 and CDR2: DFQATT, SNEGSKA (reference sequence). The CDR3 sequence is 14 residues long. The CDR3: CSAASGAAQETQYF. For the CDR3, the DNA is TGCAGTGCTGCTAGCGGGGCCGCCCAAGAGACCCAGTACTTC.

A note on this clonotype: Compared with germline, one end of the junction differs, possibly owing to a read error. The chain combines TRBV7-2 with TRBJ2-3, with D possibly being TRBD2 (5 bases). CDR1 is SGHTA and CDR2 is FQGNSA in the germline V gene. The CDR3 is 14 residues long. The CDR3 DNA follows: TGTGCCGGCAGCTTAGCCGCTAGCTCAGATACGCAGTATTTT. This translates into CAGSLAASSDTQYF.

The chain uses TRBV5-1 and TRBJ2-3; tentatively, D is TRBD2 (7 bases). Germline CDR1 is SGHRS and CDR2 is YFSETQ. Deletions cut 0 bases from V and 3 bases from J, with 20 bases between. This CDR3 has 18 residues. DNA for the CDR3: TGCGCCAGCAGCTTGGCCGGACAGCTCCAGGGACTAACAGATACGCAGTATTTT. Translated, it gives CASSLAGQLQGLTDTQYF.

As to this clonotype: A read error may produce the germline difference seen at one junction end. CDR3 sequence: CASSSGTTGNPQLQHF. CDR3 coding DNA: TGTGCCAGCAGCTCCGGGACAACCGGTAACCCTCAGCTCCAGCATTTT. This chain connects TRBV7-2 to TRBJ1-5, with a possible D match to TRBD1 (6 bases). The CDR3 sequence is 16 residues long. Germline V CDR1 and CDR2: SGHTA, FQGNSA.

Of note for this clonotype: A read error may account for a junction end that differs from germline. The CDR3: CASSLERGRENIRYF. CDR3 DNA: TGCGCCAGCAGCTTGGAAAGGGGGCGCGAAAACATTCGGTACTTC. V and J are TRBV5-1 and TRBJ2-4, with 7 bases fitting TRBD1. Germline values: CDR1 SGHRS, CDR2 YFSETQ. The CDR3 length is 15 residues. The entire variable domain, with the rest obtained from reference TRBV5-1 and TRBJ2-4, is as follows: KAGVTQTPRYLIKTRGQQVTLSCSPISGHRSVSWYQQTPGQGLQFLFEYFSETQRNKGNFPGRFSGRQFSNSRSEMNVSTLELGDSALYLCASSLERGRENIRYFGAGTRLSVL.

The CDR3 sequence: CASSHLAGGHRLYEQYF. CDR3 in DNA: TGTGCCAGCAGCCATCTAGCGGGAGGGCACAGATTGTACGAGCAGTACTTC. The V gene is TRBV7-9, the J gene TRBJ2-7; 12 bases fit TRBD2. The CDR3 sequence is 17 residues long. CDR1 is SEHNR and CDR2 is FQNEAQ in the germline V gene (reference sequence). Germline trimming cut 5 bases from V and 4 bases from J; bases unmatched to any gene: 12.

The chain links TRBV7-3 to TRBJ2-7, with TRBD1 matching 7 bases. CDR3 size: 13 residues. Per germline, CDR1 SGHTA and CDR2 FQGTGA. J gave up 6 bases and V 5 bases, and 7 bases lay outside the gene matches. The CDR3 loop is CASSVLQGREQYF. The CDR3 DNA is TGTGCCAGCAGCGTATTACAGGGGCGCGAGCAGTACTTC. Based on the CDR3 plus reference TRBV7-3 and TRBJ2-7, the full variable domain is GAGVSQTPSNKVTEKGKYVELRCDPISGHTALYWYRQSLGQGPEFLIYFQGTGAADDSGLPNDRFFAVRPEGSVSTLKIQRTERGDSAVYLCASSVLQGREQYFGPGTRLTVT.

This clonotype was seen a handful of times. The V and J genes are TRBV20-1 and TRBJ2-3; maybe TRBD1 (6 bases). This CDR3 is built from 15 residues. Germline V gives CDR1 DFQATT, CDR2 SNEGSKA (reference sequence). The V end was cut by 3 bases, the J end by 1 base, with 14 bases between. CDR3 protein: CSASTTGLGTDTQYF. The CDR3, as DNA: TGCAGTGCTAGCACCACAGGGTTGGGCACAGATACGCAGTATTTT.

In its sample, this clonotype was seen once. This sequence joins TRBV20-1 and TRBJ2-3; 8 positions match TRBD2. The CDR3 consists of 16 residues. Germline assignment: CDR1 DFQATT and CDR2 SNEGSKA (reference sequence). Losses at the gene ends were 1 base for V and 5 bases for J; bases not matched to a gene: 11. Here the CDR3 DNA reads TGCAGTGCTAGAGTCCCCCGTAGCGGGAATGTAGATACGCAGTATTTT. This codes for CSARVPRSGNVDTQYF.

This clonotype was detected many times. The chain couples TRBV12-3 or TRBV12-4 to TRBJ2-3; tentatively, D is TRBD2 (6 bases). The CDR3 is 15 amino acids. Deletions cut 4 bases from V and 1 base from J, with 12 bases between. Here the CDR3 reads CASSSGSLRTDTQYF. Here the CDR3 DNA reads TGTGCCAGCAGTTCCGGGAGCCTTCGCACAGATACGCAGTATTTT.

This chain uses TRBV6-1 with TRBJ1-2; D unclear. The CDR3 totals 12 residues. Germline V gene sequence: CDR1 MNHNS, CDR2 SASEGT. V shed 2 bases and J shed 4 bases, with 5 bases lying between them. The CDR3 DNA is TGTGCCAGCAGTGAACGGGGCTATGGCTACACCTTC. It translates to CASSERGYGYTF.

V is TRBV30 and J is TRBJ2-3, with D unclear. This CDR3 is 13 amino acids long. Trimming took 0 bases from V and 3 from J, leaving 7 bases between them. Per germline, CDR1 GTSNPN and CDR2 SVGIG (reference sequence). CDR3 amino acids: CAWSVGGTDTQYF. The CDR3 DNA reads TGTGCCTGGAGTGTGGGTGGAACAGATACGCAGTATTTT. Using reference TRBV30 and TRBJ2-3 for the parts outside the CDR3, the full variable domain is SQTIHQWPATLVQPVGSPLSLECTVEGTSNPNLYWYRQAAGRGLQLLFYSVGIGQISSEVPQNLSASRPQDRQFILSSKKLLLSDSGFYLCAWSVGGTDTQYFGPGTRLTVL.

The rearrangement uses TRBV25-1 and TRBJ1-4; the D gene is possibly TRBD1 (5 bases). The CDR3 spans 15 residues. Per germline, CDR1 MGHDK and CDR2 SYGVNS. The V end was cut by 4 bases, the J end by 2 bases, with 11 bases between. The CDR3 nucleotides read TGTGCCAGCAGTGGCCAGGGCTATACTAATGAAAAACTGTTTTTT. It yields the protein CASSGQGYTNEKLFF. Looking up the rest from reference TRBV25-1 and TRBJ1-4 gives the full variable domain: EADIYQTPRYLVIGTGKKITLECSQTMGHDKMYWYQQDPGMELHLIHYSYGVNSTEKGDLSSESTVSRIRTEHFPLTLESARPSHTSQYLCASSGQGYTNEKLFFGSGTQLSVL.

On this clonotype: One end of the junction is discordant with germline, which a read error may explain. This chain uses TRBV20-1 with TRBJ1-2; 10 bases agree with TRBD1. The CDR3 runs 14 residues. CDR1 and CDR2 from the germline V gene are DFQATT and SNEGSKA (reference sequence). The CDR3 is CSAEDRGLRYGYIF. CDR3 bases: TGCAGTGCCGAAGACAGGGGGCTACGCTATGGCTACATCTTC.

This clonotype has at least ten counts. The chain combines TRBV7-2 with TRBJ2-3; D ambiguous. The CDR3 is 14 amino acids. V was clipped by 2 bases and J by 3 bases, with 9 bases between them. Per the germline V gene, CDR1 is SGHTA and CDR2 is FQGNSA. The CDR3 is CASSLNFATDTQYF. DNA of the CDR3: TGTGCCAGCAGCTTAAATTTCGCGACAGATACGCAGTATTTT.

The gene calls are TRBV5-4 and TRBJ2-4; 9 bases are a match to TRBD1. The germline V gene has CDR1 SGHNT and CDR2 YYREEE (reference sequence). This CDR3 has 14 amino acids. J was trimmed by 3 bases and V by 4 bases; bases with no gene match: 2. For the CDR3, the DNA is TGTGCCAGCAGCAGGACAGGGGTCAAAAACATTCAGTACTTC. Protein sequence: CASSRTGVKNIQYF.

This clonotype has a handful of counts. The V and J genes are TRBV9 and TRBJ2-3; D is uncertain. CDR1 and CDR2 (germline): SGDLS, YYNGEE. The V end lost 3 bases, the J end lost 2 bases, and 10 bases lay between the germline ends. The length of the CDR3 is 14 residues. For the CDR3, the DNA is TGTGCCAGCAGCGGAAATAGCCACACAGATACGCAGTATTTT. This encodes CASSGNSHTDTQYF.

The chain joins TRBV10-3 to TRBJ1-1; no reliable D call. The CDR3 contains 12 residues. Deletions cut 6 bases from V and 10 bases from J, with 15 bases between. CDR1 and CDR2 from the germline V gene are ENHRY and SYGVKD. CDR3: CAIRGEPEGAFF. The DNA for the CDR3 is TGTGCCATCAGGGGCGAGCCCGAGGGAGCTTTCTTT.

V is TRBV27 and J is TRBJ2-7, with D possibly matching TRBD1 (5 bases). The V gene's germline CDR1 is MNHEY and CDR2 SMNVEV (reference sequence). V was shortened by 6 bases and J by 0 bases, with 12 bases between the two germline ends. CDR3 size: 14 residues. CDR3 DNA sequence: TGTGCCAGCAGCGAGACCAGGGTCTCCTACGAGCAGTACTTC. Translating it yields CASSETRVSYEQYF.